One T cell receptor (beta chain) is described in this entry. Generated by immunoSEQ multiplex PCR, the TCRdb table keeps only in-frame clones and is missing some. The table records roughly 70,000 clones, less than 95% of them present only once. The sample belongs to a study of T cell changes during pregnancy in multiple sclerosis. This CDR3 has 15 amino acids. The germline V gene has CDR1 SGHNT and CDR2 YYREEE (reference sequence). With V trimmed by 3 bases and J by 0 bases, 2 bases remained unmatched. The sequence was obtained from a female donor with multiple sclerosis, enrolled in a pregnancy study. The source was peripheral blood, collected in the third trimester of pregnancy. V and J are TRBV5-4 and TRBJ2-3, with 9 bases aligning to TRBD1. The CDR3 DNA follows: TGTGCCAGCAGCTGGGACAGGGCGAGCACAGATACGCAGTATTTT. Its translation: CASSWDRASTDTQYF. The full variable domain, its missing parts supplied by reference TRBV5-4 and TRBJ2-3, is ETGVTQSPTHLIKTRGQQVTLRCSSQSGHNTVSWYQQALGQGPQFIFQYYREEENGRGNFPPRFSGLQFPNYSSELNVNALELDDSALYLCASSWDRASTDTQYFGPGTRLTVL.